These 10 T cell receptor beta chains were sequenced from one sample in a study of blood T cells in healthy people across ages. Sample-barcoded 5' priming and a J-beta primer mix drove a second PCR of about 6 to 12 cycles. In TCRdb, the 5' RACE reads were re-called with MiXCR into one record per CDR3 protein. The sample lists 1.5 million to 2 million distinct CDR3 sequences; 28% were seen once. The sample consisted of blood. The receptors shown here come from a woman between 25 and 40 years old in good health.

The chain combines TRBV5-1 with TRBJ1-5, with D uncertain. CDR3 length: 16 residues. Germline V gene sequence: CDR1 SGHRS, CDR2 YFSETQ. V gave up 2 bases and J gave up 1 base, with 13 bases separating them. The CDR3, as DNA: TGCGCCAGCAGCTTTGGCCCCAGTGGCAGCAATCAGCCCCAGCATTTT. Translating it yields CASSFGPSGSNQPQHF.

The genes are TRBV20-1 and TRBJ2-7; 9 nucleotides align to TRBD1. The length of the CDR3 is 13 residues. With 5 bases clipped from V and 3 bases from J, the junction kept 5 bases outside the gene matches. The germline V gene encodes CDR1 DFQATT and CDR2 SNEGSKA (reference sequence). DNA of the CDR3: TGCAGTGCTGGGGGGACAGGGATCTACGAGCAGTACTTC. Translating gives CSAGGTGIYEQYF.

The table lists this clonotype with a few counts. The CDR3 is CASSDTGPEGYNEQFF. CDR3 sequence (DNA): TGTGCCAGCTCCGATACGGGGCCCGAGGGCTACAATGAGCAGTTCTTC. The chain uses TRBV18 and TRBJ2-1; the D call may be TRBD1 or TRBD2 (5 bases each). Germline V gene sequence: CDR1 KGHSH, CDR2 LQKENI. The CDR3 loop spans 16 amino acids. V was clipped by 6 bases and J by 3 bases, with 18 bases between them.

The gene calls are TRBV6-5 and TRBJ2-1; D may be TRBD1 (6 bases). The CDR3 sequence is 16 residues long. Looked up from germline, CDR1 is MNHEY and CDR2 is SVGAGI. Trimming took 4 bases from V and 6 from J, leaving 19 bases between them. The CDR3 spells CASSSTFRDTRNEQFF. CDR3 sequence (DNA): TGTGCCAGCAGTTCCACCTTTAGGGACACCCGCAATGAGCAGTTCTTC.

V usage is TRBV5-5 and J usage is TRBJ2-3; 12 bases are shared with TRBD2. The CDR3 has 18 amino acids. The V gene end was trimmed by 3 bases and the J gene end by 0 bases; junction bases not matched to a gene: 8. CDR1 and CDR2 (germline): SGHKS, YYEKEE (reference sequence). The CDR3 region has the DNA TGTGCCAGCAGCTCGCCCTTGGGGACTAGCGGGAGCACAGATACGCAGTATTTT. This encodes CASSSPLGTSGSTDTQYF.

This clonotype was seen a single time. The chain is built from TRBV29-1 and TRBJ1-6, with D unclear. The V end lost 7 bases, the J end lost 7 bases, and 14 bases lay between the germline ends. The CDR3 is 13 amino acids. Germline V gene lookup returns CDR1 SQVTM and CDR2 ANQGSEA. The CDR3 region has the DNA TGCAGCGCCGGAGGGCAGCCGAATTCACCCCTCCACTTT. This sequence encodes CSAGGQPNSPLHF. The variable domain in full, with the rest retrieved from reference TRBV29-1 and TRBJ1-6, is SAVISQKPSRDICQRGTSLTIQCQVDSQVTMMFWYRQQPGQSLTLIATANQGSEATYESGFVIDKFPISRPNLTFSTLTVSNMSPEDSSIYLCSAGGQPNSPLHFGNGTRLTVT.

This clonotype has just a few counts. V and J are TRBV12-3 or TRBV12-4 and TRBJ1-2; no clear D gene. V was cut by 3 bases and J by 8 bases, with 13 bases left in between. This CDR3 is 13 amino acids long. CDR3 amino acids: CASSFGTTQGYTF. CDR3 DNA: TGTGCCAGCAGTTTCGGTACCACACAGGGCTACACCTTC.

In its sample, this clonotype was seen a few times. The chain recombines TRBV5-1 with TRBJ2-7; D may be TRBD2 (5 bases). The germline V and J ends were trimmed by 4 bases and 3 bases, with 11 bases remaining between them. Germline V CDR1 and CDR2: SGHRS, YFSETQ. There are 13 residues in the CDR3. The CDR3 region is CASSPDGGYEQYF. The CDR3 region has the DNA TGCGCCAGCAGCCCTGACGGAGGCTACGAGCAGTACTTC.

There are a few counts of this clonotype. This chain links TRBV7-2 with TRBJ1-2; D perhaps matches TRBD1 (5 bases). CDR3 length: 17 amino acids. Trimming cost V 2 bases and J 2 bases, with 18 bases left between them. CDR1 and CDR2 from the germline V gene are SGHTA and FQGNSA. CDR3 DNA: TGTGCCAGCAGCTTATGGGCGGACACTCTAAGGAACTATGGCTACACCTTC. It is translated as CASSLWADTLRNYGYTF.

This sequence joins TRBV7-2 and TRBJ1-3, with D possibly TRBD1 on 5 matching bases. The CDR3 loop spans 17 amino acids. Germline V gene sequence: CDR1 SGHTA, CDR2 FQGNSA. V was trimmed by 5 bases and J by 0 bases, leaving 17 bases between them. CDR3 coding DNA: TGTGCCAGCAGCGCAAGAGCGACAGCCGCCTCTGGAAACACCATATATTTT. The encoded protein is CASSARATAASGNTIYF.